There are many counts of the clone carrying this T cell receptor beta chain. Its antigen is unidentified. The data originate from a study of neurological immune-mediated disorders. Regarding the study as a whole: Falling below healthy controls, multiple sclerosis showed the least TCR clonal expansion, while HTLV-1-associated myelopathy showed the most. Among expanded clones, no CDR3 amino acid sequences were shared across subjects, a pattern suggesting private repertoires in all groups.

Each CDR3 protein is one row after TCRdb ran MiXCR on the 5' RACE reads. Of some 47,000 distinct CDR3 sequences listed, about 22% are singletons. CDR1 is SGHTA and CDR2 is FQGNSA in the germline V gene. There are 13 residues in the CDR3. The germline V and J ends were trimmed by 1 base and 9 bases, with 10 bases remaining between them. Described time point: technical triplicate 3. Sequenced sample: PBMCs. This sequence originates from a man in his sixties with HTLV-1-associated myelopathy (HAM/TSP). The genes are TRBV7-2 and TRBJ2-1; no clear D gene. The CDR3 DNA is TGTGCCAGCAGCTTAGATTTCTCAAGTGAGCAGTTCTTC. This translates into CASSLDFSSEQFF.